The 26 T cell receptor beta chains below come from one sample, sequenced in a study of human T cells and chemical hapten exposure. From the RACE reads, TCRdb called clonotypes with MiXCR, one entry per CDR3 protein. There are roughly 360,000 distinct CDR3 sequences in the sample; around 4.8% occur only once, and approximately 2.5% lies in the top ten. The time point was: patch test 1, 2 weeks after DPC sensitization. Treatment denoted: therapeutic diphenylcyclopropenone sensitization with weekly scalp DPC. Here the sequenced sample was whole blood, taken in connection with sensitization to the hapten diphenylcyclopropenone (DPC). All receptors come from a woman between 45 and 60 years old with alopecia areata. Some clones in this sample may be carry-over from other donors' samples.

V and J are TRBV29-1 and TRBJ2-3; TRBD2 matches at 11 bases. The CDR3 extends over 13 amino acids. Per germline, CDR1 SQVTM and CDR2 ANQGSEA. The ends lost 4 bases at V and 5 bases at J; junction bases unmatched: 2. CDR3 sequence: CSVGSGRVDTQYF. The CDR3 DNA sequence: TGCAGCGTTGGTAGCGGGAGGGTAGATACGCAGTATTTT.

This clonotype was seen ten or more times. CDR3 sequence: CASSGRQQTQYF. The CDR3 region has the DNA TGTGCCAGCAGTGGCCGGCAGCAAACGCAGTATTTT. This chain links TRBV2 with TRBJ2-3, with D unclear. Germline V gene data show CDR1 as SNHLY and CDR2 as FYNNEI. The germline V and J ends were trimmed by 4 bases and 9 bases, with 11 bases remaining between them. The length of the CDR3 is 12 residues. Full variable domain (remainder filled in from reference TRBV2 and TRBJ2-3): EPEVTQTPSHQVTQMGQEVILRCVPISNHLYFYWYRQILGQKVEFLVSFYNNEISEKSEIFDDQFSVERPDGSNFTLKIRSTKLEDSAMYFCASSGRQQTQYFGPGTRLTVL.

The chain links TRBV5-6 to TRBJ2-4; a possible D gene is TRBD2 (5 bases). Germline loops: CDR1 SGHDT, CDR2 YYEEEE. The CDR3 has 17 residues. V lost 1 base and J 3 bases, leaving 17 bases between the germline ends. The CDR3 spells CASSLPREQINKNIQYF. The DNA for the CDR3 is TGTGCCAGCAGCTTGCCCCGGGAACAGATTAACAAAAACATTCAGTACTTC. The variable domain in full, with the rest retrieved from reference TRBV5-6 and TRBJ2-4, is DAGVTQSPTHLIKTRGQQVTLRCSPKSGHDTVSWYQQALGQGPQFIFQYYEEEERQRGNFPDRFSGHQFPNYSSELNVNALLLGDSALYLCASSLPREQINKNIQYFGAGTRLSVL.

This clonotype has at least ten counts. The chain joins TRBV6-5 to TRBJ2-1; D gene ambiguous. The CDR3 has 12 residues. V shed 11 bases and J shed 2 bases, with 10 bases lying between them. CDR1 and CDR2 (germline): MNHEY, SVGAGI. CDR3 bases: TGTGCCTGCGGTACTACCTACAATGAGCAGTTCTTC. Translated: CACGTTYNEQFF.

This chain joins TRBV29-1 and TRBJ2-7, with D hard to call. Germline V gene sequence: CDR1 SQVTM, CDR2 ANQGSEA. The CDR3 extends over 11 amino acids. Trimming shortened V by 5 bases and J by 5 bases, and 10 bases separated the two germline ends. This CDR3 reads CSVSRAHEQYF. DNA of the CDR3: TGCAGCGTTTCTCGGGCTCACGAGCAGTACTTC.

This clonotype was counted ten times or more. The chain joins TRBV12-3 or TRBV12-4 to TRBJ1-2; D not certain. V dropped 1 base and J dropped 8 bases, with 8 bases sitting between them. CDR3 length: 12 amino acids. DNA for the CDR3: TGTGCCAGCAGTTTAGGGGTTGGAGGCTACACCTTC. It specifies CASSLGVGGYTF.

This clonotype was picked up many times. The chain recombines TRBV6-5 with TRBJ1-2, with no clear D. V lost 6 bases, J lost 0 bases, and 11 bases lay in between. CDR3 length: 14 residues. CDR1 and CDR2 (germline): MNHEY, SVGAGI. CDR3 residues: CASSSAFSNYGYTF. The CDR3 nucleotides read TGTGCCAGCAGCTCAGCATTTTCTAACTATGGCTACACCTTC.

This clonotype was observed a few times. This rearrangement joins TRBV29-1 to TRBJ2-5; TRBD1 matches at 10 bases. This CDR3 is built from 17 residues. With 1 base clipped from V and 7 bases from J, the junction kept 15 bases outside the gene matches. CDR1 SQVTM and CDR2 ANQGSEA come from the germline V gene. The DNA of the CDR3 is TGCAGCGTTGAAGTCCCGGGACAGGGGACGGGTTTGGGGACCCAGTACTTC. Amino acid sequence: CSVEVPGQGTGLGTQYF.

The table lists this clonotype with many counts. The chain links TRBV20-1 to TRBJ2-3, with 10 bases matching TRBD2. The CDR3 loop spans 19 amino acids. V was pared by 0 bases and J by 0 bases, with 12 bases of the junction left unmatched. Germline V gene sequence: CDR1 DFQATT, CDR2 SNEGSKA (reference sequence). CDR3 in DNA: TGCAGTGCTAGAGATCATTACTCTACTAGCGGGACTAGCACAGATACGCAGTATTTT. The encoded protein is CSARDHYSTSGTSTDTQYF.

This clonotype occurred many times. CDR3 sequence: CASSSARTTQNTGELFF. In DNA, the CDR3 is TGTGCCAGCAGCTCCGCTCGGACTACACAGAACACCGGGGAGCTGTTTTTT. The J gene is TRBJ2-2, the V gene TRBV5-4; D is possibly TRBD2 (6 bases). Germline values: CDR1 SGHNT, CDR2 YYREEE (reference sequence). The CDR3 contains 17 residues. Trimming took off 3 bases at V and 1 base at J, with 16 bases between the two ends. Variable domain in full (rest from reference TRBV5-4 and TRBJ2-2): ETGVTQSPTHLIKTRGQQVTLRCSSQSGHNTVSWYQQALGQGPQFIFQYYREEENGRGNFPPRFSGLQFPNYSSELNVNALELDDSALYLCASSSARTTQNTGELFFGEGSRLTVL.

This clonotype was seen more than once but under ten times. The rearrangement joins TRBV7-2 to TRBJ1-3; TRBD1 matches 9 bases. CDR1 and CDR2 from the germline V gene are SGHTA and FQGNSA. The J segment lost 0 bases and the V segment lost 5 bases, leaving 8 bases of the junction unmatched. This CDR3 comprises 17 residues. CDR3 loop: CASSRLPGQGSGNTIYF. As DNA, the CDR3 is TGTGCCAGCAGCCGTCTCCCGGGACAGGGCTCTGGAAACACCATATATTTT.

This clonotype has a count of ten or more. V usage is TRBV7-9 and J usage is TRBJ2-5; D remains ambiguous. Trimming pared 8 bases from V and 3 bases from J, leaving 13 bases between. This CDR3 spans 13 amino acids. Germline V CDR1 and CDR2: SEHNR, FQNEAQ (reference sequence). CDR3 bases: TGTGCCAGCGATGCCGAGGCTGAAGAGACCCAGTACTTC. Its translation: CASDAEAEETQYF. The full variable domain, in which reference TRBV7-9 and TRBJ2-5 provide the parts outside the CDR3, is DTGVSQNPRHKITKRGQNVTFRCDPISEHNRLYWYRQTLGQGPEFLTYFQNEAQLEKSRLLSDRFSAERPKGSFSTLEIQRTEQGDSAMYLCASDAEAEETQYFGPGTRLLVL.

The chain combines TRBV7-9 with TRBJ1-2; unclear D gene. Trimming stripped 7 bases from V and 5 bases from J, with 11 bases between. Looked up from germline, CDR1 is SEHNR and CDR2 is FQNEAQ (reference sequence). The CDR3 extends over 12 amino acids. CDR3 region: CASIDHLYGYTF. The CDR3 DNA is TGTGCCAGCATCGACCATCTGTATGGCTACACCTTC.

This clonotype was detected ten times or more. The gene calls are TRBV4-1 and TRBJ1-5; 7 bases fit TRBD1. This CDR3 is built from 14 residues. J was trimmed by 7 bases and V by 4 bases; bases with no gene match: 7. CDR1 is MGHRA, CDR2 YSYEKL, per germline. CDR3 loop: CASSLADRSQPQHF. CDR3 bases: TGCGCCAGCAGCCTTGCGGACAGGAGCCAGCCCCAGCATTTT.

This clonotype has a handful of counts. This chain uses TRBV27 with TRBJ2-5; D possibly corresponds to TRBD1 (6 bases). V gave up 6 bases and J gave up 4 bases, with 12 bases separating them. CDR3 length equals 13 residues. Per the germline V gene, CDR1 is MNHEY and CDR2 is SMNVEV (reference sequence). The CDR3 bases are TGTGCCAGCAGAAGGGGACAAGGAGAGACCCAGTACTTC. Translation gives CASRRGQGETQYF.

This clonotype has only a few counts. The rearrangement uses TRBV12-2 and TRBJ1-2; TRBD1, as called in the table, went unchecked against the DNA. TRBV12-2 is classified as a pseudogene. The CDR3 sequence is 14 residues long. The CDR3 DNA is TGTGCAAGTCGCTTTGATGGGACCGCTTATGGCTACACCTTC. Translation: CASRFDGTAYGYTF.

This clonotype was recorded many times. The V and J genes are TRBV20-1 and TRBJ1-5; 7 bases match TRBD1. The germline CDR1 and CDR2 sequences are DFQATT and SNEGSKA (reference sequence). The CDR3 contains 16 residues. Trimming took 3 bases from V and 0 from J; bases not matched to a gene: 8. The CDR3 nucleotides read TGCAGTGCTAGCCTACCGACAGGGTTTAGCAATCAGCCCCAGCATTTT. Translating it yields CSASLPTGFSNQPQHF.

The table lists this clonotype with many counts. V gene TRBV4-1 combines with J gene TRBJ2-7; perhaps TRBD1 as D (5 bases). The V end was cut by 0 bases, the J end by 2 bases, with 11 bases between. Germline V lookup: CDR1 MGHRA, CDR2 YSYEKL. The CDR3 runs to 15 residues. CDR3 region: CASSQDPTAAYEQYF. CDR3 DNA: TGCGCCAGCAGCCAAGATCCGACAGCTGCCTACGAGCAGTACTTC.

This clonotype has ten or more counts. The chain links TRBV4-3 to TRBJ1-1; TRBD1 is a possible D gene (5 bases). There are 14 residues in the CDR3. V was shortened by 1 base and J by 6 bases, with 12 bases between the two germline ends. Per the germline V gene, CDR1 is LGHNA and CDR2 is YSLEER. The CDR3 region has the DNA TGCGCCAGCAGCCAAGTCACAGGTGGTGCTGAAGCTTTCTTT. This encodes CASSQVTGGAEAFF.

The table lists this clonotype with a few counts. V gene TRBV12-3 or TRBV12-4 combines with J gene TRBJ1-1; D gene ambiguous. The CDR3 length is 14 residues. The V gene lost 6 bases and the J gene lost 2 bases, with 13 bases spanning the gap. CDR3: CASSEAGPNTEAFF. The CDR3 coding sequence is TGTGCCAGCAGCGAAGCGGGTCCAAACACTGAAGCTTTCTTT.

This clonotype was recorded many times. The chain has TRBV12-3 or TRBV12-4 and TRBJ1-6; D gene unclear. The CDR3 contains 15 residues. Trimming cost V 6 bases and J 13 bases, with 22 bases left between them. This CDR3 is CASRPGQARGSPLHF. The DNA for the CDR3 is TGTGCCAGCAGACCCGGGCAGGCGCGAGGATCGCCCCTCCACTTT.

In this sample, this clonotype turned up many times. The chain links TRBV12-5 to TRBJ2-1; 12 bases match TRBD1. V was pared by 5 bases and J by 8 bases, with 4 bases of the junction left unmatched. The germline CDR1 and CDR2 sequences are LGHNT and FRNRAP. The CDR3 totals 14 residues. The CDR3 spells CASGPGTGGHEQFF. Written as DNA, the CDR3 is TGTGCTAGTGGTCCCGGGACAGGGGGCCATGAGCAGTTCTTC.

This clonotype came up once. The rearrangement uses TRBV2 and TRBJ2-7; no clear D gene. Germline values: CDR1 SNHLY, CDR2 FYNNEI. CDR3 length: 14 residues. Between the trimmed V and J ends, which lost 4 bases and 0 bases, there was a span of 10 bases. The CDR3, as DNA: TGTGCCAGCAGTGCGGGCACCCGCTCCTACGAGCAGTACTTC. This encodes CASSAGTRSYEQYF.

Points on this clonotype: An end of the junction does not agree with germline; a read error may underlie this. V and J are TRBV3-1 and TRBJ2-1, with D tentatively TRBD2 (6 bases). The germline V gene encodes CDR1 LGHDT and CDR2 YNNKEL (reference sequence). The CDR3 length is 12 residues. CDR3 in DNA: TGTGCCAGCAGCCAAGATGTTGGACTACTTAGCTTC. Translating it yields CASSQDVGLLSF.

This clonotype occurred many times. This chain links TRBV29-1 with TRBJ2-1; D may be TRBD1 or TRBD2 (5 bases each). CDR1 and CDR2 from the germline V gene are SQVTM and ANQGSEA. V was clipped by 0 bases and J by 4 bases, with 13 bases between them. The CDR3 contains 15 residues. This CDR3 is CSVEDQRGGYNEQFF. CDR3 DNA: TGCAGCGTTGAAGATCAGAGGGGCGGGTACAATGAGCAGTTCTTC.

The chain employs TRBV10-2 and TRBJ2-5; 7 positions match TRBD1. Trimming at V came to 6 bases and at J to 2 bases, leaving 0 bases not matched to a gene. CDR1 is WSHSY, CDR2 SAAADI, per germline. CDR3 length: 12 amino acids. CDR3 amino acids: CASRGQQETQYF. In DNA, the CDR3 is TGCGCCAGCAGGGGACAGCAAGAGACCCAGTACTTC.